The source of this T cell receptor (beta chain) is a study of OX40 agonist ivuxolimab in advanced cancers. Whole-study context: Patients with prior anti-PD-1, anti-PD-L1 or anti-CTLA-4 therapy were eligible; less than 50% had some.

Only in-frame clones appear in the TCRdb table, and some are missing; sequencing was by immunoSEQ multiplex PCR. The sample shows 70,000 or so clones, 80% of them seen only once. The CDR3 runs 15 residues. Germline CDR1 MDHEN, CDR2 SYDVKM. The V end lost 5 bases, the J end lost 9 bases, and 22 bases lay between the germline ends. In the case of this clone: What it recognizes is unknown.

General study points: Among some nonresponders, normalized T-cell clonal expansion was also low.

Specimen: CD4+ or CD8+ T cells sorted from blood, collected in a trial of the OX40 agonist ivuxolimab. This TCR was sampled from an adult with an advanced solid tumor such as melanoma, head and neck, liver or kidney cancer. The chain uses TRBV28 and TRBJ1-1; D unclear. The CDR3: CASSPPRGGTTKAFF. For the CDR3, the DNA is TGTGCCAGCAGTCCCCCGCGGGGAGGAACAACTAAAGCTTTCTTT.